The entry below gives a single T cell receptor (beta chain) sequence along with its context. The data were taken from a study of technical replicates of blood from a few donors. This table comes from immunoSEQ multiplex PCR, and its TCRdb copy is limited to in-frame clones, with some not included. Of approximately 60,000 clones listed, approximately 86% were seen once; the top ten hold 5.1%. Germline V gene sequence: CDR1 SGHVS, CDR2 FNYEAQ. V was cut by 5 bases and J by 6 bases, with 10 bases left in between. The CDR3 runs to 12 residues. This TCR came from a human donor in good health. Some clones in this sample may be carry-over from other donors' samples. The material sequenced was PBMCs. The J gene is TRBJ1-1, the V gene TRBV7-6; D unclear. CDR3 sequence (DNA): TGTGCCAGCAGCAACCGACGGGCTGAAGCTTTCTTT. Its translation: CASSNRRAEAFF. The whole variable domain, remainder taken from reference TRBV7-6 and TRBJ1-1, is GAGVSQSPRYKVTKRGQDVALRCDPISGHVSLYWYRQALGQGPEFLTYFNYEAQQDKSGLPNDRFSAERPEGSISTLTIQRTEQRDSAMYRCASSNRRAEAFFGQGTRLTVV.